The rows below give T cell receptor beta chains drawn from one sample of a study of cytomegalovirus exposure and HLA in healthy donors. Clones were read by immunoSEQ multiplex PCR, and TCRdb kept only the in-frame ones, dropping some. The sample lists about 250,000 clones, roughly 90% occurring once. The sample taken for sequencing was PBMCs. These receptors came from a man aged 18 to 35 in good health and CMV-seropositive. The CDR3 runs from the conserved cysteine through the conserved F or W. The D gene is left open where the match is weak. Only part of the rows carry a size: once, few, many, or a class if the clone is expanded.

j_call	v_call	d_call	clone_size	cdr3_aa	cdr3_nt
TRBJ1-2	TRBV5-1	TRBD1	.	CASSASGTAAWGGYTF	TGCGCCAGCAGCGCGTCCGGGACAGCGGCCTGGGGAGGCTACACCTTC
TRBJ1-5	TRBV5-1	.	.	CASSLDPGGNQPQHF	TGCGCCAGCAGCTTGGATCCGGGCGGCAATCAGCCCCAGCATTTT
TRBJ2-1	TRBV5-1	TRBD1	.	CASSGTGYNEQFF	TGCGCCAGCAGCGGGACAGGTTACAATGAGCAGTTCTTC
TRBJ2-7	TRBV21-1	.	.	CASSNELGRVGEYEQYF	TGTGCCAGCAGCAATGAGTTGGGTCGAGTGGGGGAGTACGAGCAGTACTTC
TRBJ2-7	TRBV5-6	TRBD1	few	CASTGQGSSYEQYF	TGTGCCAGCACCGGACAGGGTAGCTCCTACGAGCAGTACTTC
TRBJ2-2	TRBV5-1	TRBD2	few	CASSLGLAGNTGELFF	TGCGCCAGCAGCTTGGGACTAGCGGGGAACACCGGGGAGCTGTTTTTT
TRBJ2-7	TRBV5-1	.	.	CASSLEGGDRGYEQYF	TGCGCCAGCAGCTTGGAAGGCGGGGACCGAGGCTACGAGCAGTACTTC
TRBJ1-1	TRBV27	TRBD1	.	CASSLDRGSTEAFF	TGTGCCAGCAGTTTGGACAGGGGGAGCACTGAAGCTTTCTTT
TRBJ1-1	TRBV30	.	.	CAWSPGRSEAFF	TGTGCCTGGAGCCCCGGGCGGTCGGAAGCTTTCTTT
TRBJ2-1	TRBV29-1	.	.	CSVVALGGVAKYNEQFF	TGCAGCGTTGTTGCCCTTGGTGGGGTAGCGAAATACAATGAGCAGTTCTTC
TRBJ2-1	TRBV27	TRBD1	.	CASSPMTGSSYNEQFF	TGTGCCAGCAGTCCTATGACAGGGAGCTCCTACAATGAGCAGTTCTTC
TRBJ1-5	TRBV6-1	.	.	CAIVRNQYSNQPQHF	TGTGCCATCGTCCGGAACCAATATAGCAATCAGCCCCAGCATTTT
TRBJ2-5	TRBV5-1	TRBD2	.	CASSPTWTSGGEETQYF	TGCGCCAGCAGTCCGACCTGGACTAGCGGAGGGGAAGAGACCCAGTACTTC
TRBJ2-5	TRBV14	TRBD2	.	CASSPGGWQETQYF	TGTGCCAGCAGCCCGGGGGGTTGGCAAGAGACCCAGTACTTC
TRBJ2-5	TRBV19	TRBD2	.	CASSMAGLREVHETQYF	TGTGCCAGTAGTATGGCGGGGTTGCGGGAGGTACACGAGACCCAGTACTTC
TRBJ1-5	TRBV6-1	.	.	CASSDHLQGRQPQHF	TGTGCCAGCAGTGACCACCTACAGGGTCGCCAGCCCCAGCATTTT
TRBJ2-2	TRBV7-7	TRBD2	.	CASTHGLAGAPTTGELFF	TGTGCCAGCACCCACGGACTAGCGGGAGCCCCCACCACCGGGGAGCTGTTTTTT
TRBJ1-4	TRBV18	TRBD1	.	CASSPTGQGNEKLFF	TGTGCCAGCTCACCTACGGGACAGGGTAATGAAAAACTGTTTTTT
TRBJ1-2	TRBV19	.	.	CASSIIGQRPDYGYTF	TGTGCCAGTAGTATAATAGGCCAGAGACCGGACTATGGCTACACCTTC
TRBJ2-6	TRBV7-8	.	.	CASSLVGRSGANVLTF	TGTGCCAGCAGCTTAGTTGGGCGCTCTGGGGCCAACGTCCTGACTTTC
TRBJ1-2	TRBV2	.	.	CASSINYGYTF	TGTGCCAGCAGTATTAACTATGGCTACACCTTC
TRBJ2-2	TRBV5-1	.	.	CASSGWTVANTGELFF	TGCGCCAGCAGCGGCTGGACGGTTGCGAACACCGGGGAGCTGTTTTTT
TRBJ1-2	TRBV30	TRBD1	.	CAWEGTGYGYTF	TGTGCCTGGGAAGGGACAGGCTATGGCTACACCTTC
TRBJ1-3	TRBV5-4	.	.	CASSPKDGNTIYF	TGTGCCAGCAGCCCAAAGGACGGAAACACCATATATTTT
TRBJ2-2	TRBV27	.	few	CASRPIGSTTGELFF	TGTGCCAGCAGACCCATCGGGAGCACAACCGGGGAGCTGTTTTTT
TRBJ1-1	TRBV27	.	.	CASSPLGGAGSWRRLLGTEAFF	TGTGCCAGCAGTCCCTTGGGGGGGGCCGGGAGTTGGAGGCGCCTCTTAGGCACTGAAGCTTTCTTT
TRBJ2-3	TRBV4-1	.	.	CASSSSGGPKQTSSLSDTQYF	TGCGCCAGCAGCTCCTCAGGGGGACCGAAACAGACTAGCAGTTTATCAGATACGCAGTATTTT
TRBJ2-2	TRBV6-6	.	.	CASSFRGANTGELFF	TGTGCCAGCAGTTTTCGCGGAGCGAACACCGGGGAGCTGTTTTTT
TRBJ1-4	TRBV4-2	.	.	CASSQPGLTTNEKLFF	TGTGCCAGCAGCCAACCGGGGCTTACAACTAATGAAAAACTGTTTTTT
TRBJ2-2	TRBV13	.	.	CASSPSYHTGELFF	TGTGCCAGCAGCCCCTCGTATCACACCGGGGAGCTGTTTTTT
TRBJ1-1	TRBV19	.	.	CASSIPSPEAFF	TGTGCCAGTAGTATCCCCAGCCCTGAAGCTTTCTTT
TRBJ2-3	TRBV5-8	TRBD1	once	CASSQKQGIGDTQYF	TGTGCCAGCAGCCAGAAACAGGGGATCGGAGATACGCAGTATTTT
TRBJ2-7	TRBV5-1	TRBD2	once	CASSRKTVRLALESYEQYF	TGCGCCAGCAGCCGAAAGACAGTAAGACTAGCGCTTGAATCCTACGAGCAGTACTTC
TRBJ2-7	TRBV29-1	.	.	CSGGDGYEQYF	TGCAGCGGTGGGGACGGCTACGAGCAGTACTTC
TRBJ2-7	TRBV18	.	.	CASSPSHSYEQYF	TGTGCCAGCTCACCATCCCACTCCTACGAGCAGTACTTC
TRBJ1-2	TRBV6-5	TRBD1	.	CASSLSLGQAYGYTF	TGTGCCAGCAGTTTGAGCCTGGGACAGGCGTATGGCTACACCTTC
TRBJ1-1	TRBV19	.	once	CASSPQFVWTEAFF	TGTGCCAGTAGTCCCCAGTTCGTGTGGACTGAAGCTTTCTTT
TRBJ2-1	TRBV10-2	.	once	CASFPISGNEQFF	TGCGCCAGCTTTCCTATCAGCGGGAATGAGCAGTTCTTC
TRBJ2-7	TRBV7-2	.	once	CASSLLMGEQYF	TGTGCCAGCAGCTTACTGATGGGCGAGCAGTACTTC
TRBJ2-7	TRBV5-4	TRBD2	.	CASSGWASGTHYEQYF	TGTGCCAGCAGCGGCTGGGCTAGCGGGACCCACTACGAGCAGTACTTC
TRBJ2-1	TRBV6-1	TRBD1	.	CASKTGVSSYNEQFF	TGTGCCAGCAAAACAGGGGTCAGCTCCTACAATGAGCAGTTCTTC
TRBJ2-7	TRBV27	TRBD2	.	CASSLIRTSGITEQYF	TGTGCCAGCAGTTTAATCCGGACTAGCGGGATCACCGAGCAGTACTTC
TRBJ1-5	TRBV6-5	TRBD1	.	CASRGQGFRQPQHF	TGTGCCAGCAGAGGACAGGGCTTTCGTCAGCCCCAGCATTTT
TRBJ1-3	TRBV2	.	.	CASRVGADGNTIYF	TGTGCCAGCAGAGTGGGGGCTGATGGAAACACCATATATTTT
TRBJ2-7	TRBV2	.	.	CASGSQAHDEQYF	TGTGCCAGCGGGTCTCAAGCACATGACGAGCAGTACTTC
TRBJ1-2	TRBV5-4	.	.	CASSLDPGYGYTF	TGTGCCAGCAGCTTGGACCCAGGGTATGGCTACACCTTC
TRBJ2-7	TRBV5-6	TRBD1	.	CASSSPGTGGAGLAREQYF	TGTGCCAGCAGCTCTCCCGGGACAGGGGGCGCGGGTCTCGCGAGAGAGCAGTACTTC
TRBJ1-2	TRBV27	.	few	CASSFPGGYGYTF	TGTGCCAGCAGTTTCCCCGGGGGGTATGGCTACACCTTC
TRBJ1-1	TRBV11-1	TRBD1	.	CASSLGQGATEAFF	TGTGCCAGCAGCTTGGGACAGGGGGCCACTGAAGCTTTCTTT
TRBJ1-1	TRBV27	.	.	CASSPTGYPTEAFF	TGTGCCAGCAGTCCGACAGGATATCCCACTGAAGCTTTCTTT
TRBJ1-2	TRBV5-6	TRBD1	.	CASSSGQEYGYTF	TGTGCCAGCAGCTCGGGACAGGAGTATGGCTACACCTTC
TRBJ2-7	TRBV9	TRBD2	.	CASGQVGGESYEQYF	TGTGCCAGCGGTCAGGTGGGGGGGGAATCCTACGAGCAGTACTTC
TRBJ2-3	TRBV5-1	.	.	CASSLGPSSTDTQYF	TGCGCCAGCAGCTTGGGGCCGAGCTCCACAGATACGCAGTATTTT